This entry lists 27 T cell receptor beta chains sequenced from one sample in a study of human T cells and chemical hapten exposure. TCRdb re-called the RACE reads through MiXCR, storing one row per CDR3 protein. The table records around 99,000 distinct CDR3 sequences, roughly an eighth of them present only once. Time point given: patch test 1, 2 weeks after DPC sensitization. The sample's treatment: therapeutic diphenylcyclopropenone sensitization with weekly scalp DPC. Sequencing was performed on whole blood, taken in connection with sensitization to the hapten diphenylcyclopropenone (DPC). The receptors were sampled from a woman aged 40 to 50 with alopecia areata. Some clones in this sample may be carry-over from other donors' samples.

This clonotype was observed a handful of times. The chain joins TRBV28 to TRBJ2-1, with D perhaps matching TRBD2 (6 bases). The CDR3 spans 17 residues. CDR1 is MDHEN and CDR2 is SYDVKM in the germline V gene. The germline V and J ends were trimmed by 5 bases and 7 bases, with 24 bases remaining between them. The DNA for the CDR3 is TGTGCCAGCAGTCATCCCTTAAAAACGGGAGTCGGGAATGAGCAGTTCTTC. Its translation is CASSHPLKTGVGNEQFF.

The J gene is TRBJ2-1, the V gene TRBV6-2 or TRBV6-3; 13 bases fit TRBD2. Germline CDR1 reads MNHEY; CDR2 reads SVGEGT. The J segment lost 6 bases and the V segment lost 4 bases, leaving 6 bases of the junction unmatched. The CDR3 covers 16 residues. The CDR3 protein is CASSSPGTSGTNEQFF. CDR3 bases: TGTGCCAGCAGTTCCCCCGGGACTAGCGGGACCAATGAGCAGTTCTTC.

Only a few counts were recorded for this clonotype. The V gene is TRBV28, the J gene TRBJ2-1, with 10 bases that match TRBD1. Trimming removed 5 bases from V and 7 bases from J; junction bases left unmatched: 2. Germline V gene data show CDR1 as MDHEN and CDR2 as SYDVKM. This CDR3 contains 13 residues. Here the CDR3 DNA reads TGTGCCAGCAGTCGGGACAGGGGAAATGAGCAGTTCTTC. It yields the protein CASSRDRGNEQFF.

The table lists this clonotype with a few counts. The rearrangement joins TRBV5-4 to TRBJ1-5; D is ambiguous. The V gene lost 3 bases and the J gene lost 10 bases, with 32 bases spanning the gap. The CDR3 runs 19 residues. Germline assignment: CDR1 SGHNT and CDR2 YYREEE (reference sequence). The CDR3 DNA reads TGTGCCAGCAGCTCGGCTCGTTCAACCGGAGTACCACCGGGTTATCCCCAGCATTTT. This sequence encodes CASSSARSTGVPPGYPQHF.

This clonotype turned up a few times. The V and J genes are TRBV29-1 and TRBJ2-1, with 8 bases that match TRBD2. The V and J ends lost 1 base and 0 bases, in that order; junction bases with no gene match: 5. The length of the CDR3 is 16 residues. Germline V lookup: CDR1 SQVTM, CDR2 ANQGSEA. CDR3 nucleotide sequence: TGCAGCGTTGAAGCGGGGGGGACCCACTCCTACAATGAGCAGTTCTTC. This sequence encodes CSVEAGGTHSYNEQFF.

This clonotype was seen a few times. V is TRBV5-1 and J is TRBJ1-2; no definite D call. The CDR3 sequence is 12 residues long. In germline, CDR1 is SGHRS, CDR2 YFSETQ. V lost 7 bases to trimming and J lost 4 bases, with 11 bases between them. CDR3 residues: CASAGAGYGYTF. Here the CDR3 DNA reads TGCGCCAGCGCCGGAGCGGGCTATGGCTACACCTTC.

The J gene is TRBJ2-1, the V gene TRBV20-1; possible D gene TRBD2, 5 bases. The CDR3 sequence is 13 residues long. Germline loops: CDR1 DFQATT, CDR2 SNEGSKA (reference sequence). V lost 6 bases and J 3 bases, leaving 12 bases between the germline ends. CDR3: CSAYSSVYNEQFF. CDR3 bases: TGCAGTGCATATAGTAGCGTCTACAATGAGCAGTTCTTC.

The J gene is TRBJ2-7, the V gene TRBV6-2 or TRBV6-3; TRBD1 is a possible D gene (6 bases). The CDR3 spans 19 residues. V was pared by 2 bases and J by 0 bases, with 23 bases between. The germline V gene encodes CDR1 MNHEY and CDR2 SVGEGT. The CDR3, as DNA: TGTGCCAGCAGTTACCCGATCAGGGTAGCCGGGACAACCTCCTACGAGCAGTACTTC. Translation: CASSYPIRVAGTTSYEQYF.

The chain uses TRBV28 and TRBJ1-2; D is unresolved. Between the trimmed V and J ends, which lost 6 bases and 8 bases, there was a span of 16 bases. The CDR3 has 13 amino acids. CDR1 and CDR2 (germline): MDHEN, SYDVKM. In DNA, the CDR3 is TGTGCCAGCAGACCACTTGGAGGGCGCGGCTACACCTTC. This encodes CASRPLGGRGYTF.

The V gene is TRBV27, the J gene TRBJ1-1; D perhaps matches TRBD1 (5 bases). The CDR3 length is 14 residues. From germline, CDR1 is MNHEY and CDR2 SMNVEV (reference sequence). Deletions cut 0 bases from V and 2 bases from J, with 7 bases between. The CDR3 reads CASSLSTANTEAFF. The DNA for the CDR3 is TGTGCCAGCAGTTTATCGACAGCAAACACTGAAGCTTTCTTT.

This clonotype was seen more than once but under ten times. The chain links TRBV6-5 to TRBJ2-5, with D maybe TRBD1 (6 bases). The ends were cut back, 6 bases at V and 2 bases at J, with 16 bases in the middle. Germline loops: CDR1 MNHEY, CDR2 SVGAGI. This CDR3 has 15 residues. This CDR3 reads CASSPTDRNQETQYF. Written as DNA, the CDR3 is TGTGCCAGCAGCCCCACCGACAGGAATCAAGAGACCCAGTACTTC.

CDR3 residues: CASSTPSSGNTIYF. Here the CDR3 DNA reads TGTGCCAGCAGTACACCCAGCTCTGGAAACACCATATATTTT. The chain is built from TRBV6-2 or TRBV6-3 and TRBJ1-3; no clear D gene. The germline V and J ends were trimmed by 5 bases and 0 bases, with 8 bases remaining between them. The CDR3 consists of 14 residues. Germline V gene sequence: CDR1 MNHEY, CDR2 SVGEGT.

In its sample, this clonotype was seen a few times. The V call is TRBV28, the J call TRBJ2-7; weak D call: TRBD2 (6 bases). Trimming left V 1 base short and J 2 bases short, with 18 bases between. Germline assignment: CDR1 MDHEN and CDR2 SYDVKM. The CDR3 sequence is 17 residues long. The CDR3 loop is CASSLYLAERATYEQYF. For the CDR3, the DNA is TGTGCCAGCAGTTTATACTTAGCGGAAAGGGCCACCTACGAGCAGTACTTC.

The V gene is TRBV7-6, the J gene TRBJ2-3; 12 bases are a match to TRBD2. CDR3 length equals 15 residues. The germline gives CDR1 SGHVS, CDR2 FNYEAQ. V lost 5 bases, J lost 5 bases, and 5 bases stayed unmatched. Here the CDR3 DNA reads TGTGCCAGCAGCAGCACACTAGCGGGAGGAGATACGCAGTATTTT. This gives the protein CASSSTLAGGDTQYF.

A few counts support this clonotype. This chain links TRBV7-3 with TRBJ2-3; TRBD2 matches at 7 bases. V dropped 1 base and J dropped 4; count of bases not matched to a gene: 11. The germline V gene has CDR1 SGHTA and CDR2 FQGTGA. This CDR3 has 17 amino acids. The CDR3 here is CASSLSNSGPTADTQYF. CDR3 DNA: TGTGCCAGCAGCTTAAGCAATAGCGGGCCCACCGCAGATACGCAGTATTTT.

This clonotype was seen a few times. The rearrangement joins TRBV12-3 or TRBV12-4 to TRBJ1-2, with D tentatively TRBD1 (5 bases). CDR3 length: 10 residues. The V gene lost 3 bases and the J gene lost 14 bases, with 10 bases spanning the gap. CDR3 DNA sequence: TGTGCCAGCAGTTTGTCCAGGGAAACCTTC. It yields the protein CASSLSRETF.

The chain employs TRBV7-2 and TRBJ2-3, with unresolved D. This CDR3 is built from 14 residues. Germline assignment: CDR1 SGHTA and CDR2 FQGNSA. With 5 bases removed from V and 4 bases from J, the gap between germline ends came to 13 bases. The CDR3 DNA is TGTGCCAGCAGCCCCTTACGCCCGCCAGATACGCAGTATTTT. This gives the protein CASSPLRPPDTQYF.

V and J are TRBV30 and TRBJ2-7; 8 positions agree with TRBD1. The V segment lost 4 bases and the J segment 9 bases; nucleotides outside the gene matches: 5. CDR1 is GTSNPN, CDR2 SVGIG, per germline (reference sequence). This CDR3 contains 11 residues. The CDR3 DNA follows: TGTGCCTGGACTGCCGGGACAGGGCAGTACTTC. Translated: CAWTAGTGQYF.

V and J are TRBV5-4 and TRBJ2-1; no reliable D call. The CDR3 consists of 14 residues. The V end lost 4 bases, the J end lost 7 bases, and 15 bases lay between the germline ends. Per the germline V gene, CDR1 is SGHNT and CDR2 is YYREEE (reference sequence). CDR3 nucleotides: TGTGCCAGCAGCCCCCCCCGGTTTTCTAATGAGCAGTTCTTC. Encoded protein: CASSPPRFSNEQFF.

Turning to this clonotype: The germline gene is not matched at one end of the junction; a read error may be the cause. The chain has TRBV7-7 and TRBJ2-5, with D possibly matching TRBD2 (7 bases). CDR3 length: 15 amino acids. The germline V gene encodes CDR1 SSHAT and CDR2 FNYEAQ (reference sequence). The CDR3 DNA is TGTGCTAGCAGCTTAGGGGGGGTCAGCCAAGAGACCCAGTACTTC. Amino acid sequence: CASSLGGVSQETQYF.

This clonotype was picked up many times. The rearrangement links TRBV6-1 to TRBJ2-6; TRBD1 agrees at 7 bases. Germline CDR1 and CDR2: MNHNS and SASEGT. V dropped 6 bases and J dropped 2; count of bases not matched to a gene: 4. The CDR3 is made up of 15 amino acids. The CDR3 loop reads CASSQRGPGANVLTF. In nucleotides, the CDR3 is TGTGCCAGCAGCCAAAGGGGGCCTGGGGCCAACGTCCTGACTTTC.

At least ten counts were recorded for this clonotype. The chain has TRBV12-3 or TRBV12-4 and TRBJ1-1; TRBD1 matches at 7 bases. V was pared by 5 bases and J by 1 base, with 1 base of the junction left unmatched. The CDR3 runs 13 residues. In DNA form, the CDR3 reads TGTGCCAGCAGTCGGACAGGGAACACTGAAGCTTTCTTT. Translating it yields CASSRTGNTEAFF.

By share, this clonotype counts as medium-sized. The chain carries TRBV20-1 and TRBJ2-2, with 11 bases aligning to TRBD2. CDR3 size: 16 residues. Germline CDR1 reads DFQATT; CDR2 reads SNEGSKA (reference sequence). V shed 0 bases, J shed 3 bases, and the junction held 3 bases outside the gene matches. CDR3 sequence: CSARDGTSGDTGELFF. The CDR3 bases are TGCAGTGCTAGAGATGGGACTAGCGGAGACACCGGGGAGCTGTTTTTT.

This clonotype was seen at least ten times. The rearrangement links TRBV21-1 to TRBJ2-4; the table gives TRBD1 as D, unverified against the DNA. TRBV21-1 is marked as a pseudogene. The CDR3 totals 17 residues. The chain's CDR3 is CASSKRSSGALKNIQYF. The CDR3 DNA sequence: TGTGCCAGCAGCAAACGGTCAAGCGGGGCGCTCAAAAACATTCAGTACTTC.

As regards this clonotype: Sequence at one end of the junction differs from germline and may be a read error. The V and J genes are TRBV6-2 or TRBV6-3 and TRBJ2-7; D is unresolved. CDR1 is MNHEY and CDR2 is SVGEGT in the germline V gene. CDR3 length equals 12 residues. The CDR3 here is CAGSPSHLEQYF. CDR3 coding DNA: TGTGCCGGCAGTCCCAGCCACCTCGAGCAGTACTTC.

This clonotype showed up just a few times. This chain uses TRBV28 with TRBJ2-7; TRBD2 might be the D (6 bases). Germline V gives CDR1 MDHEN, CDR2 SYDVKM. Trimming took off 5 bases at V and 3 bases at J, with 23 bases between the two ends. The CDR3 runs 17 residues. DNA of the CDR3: TGTGCCAGCAGTGCACAGCGTCAAGCGGGTAAAAGCTACGAGCAGTACTTC. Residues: CASSAQRQAGKSYEQYF. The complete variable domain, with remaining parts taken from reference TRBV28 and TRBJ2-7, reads DVKVTQSSRYLVKRTGEKVFLECVQDMDHENMFWYRQDPGLGLRLIYFSYDVKMKEKGDIPEGYSVSREKKERFSLILESASTNQTSMYLCASSAQRQAGKSYEQYFGPGTRLTVT.

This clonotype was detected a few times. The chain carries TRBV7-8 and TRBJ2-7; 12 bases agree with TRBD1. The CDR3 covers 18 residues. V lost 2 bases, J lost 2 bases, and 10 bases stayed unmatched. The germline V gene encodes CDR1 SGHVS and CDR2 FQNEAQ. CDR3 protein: CASSLTTTGTGGTYEQYF. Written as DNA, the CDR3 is TGTGCCAGCAGCTTAACAACGACCGGGACAGGGGGCACCTACGAGCAGTACTTC.